This T cell receptor (beta chain) emerged from a study of OX40 agonist ivuxolimab in advanced cancers. Study as a whole: The dose-escalation cohort had hepatocellular carcinoma, melanoma, renal cell or head and neck cancer.

Measured with immunoSEQ multiplex PCR; TCRdb has only the in-frame clones, and not every one. This table holds around 92,000 clones, approximately 93% found once. In its sample, this clone was seen once. V was pared by 4 bases and J by 8 bases, with 6 bases of the junction left unmatched. This CDR3 is 12 amino acids long. Germline loops: CDR1 SQVTM, CDR2 ANQGSEA. This chain links TRBV29-1 with TRBJ1-2, with TRBD1 matching 8 bases. This specimen consisted of CD4+ or CD8+ T cells sorted from blood, obtained in a trial of the OX40 agonist ivuxolimab. The origin of this receptor is an adult with an advanced solid tumor such as melanoma, head and neck, liver or kidney cancer. CDR3 amino acids: CSVGGQVLGYTF. Here the CDR3 DNA reads TGCAGCGTTGGGGGACAGGTCTTGGGCTACACCTTC. The whole variable domain, filled in from reference TRBV29-1 and TRBJ1-2, reads SAVISQKPSRDICQRGTSLTIQCQVDSQVTMMFWYRQQPGQSLTLIATANQGSEATYESGFVIDKFPISRPNLTFSTLTVSNMSPEDSSIYLCSVGGQVLGYTFGSGTRLTVV.